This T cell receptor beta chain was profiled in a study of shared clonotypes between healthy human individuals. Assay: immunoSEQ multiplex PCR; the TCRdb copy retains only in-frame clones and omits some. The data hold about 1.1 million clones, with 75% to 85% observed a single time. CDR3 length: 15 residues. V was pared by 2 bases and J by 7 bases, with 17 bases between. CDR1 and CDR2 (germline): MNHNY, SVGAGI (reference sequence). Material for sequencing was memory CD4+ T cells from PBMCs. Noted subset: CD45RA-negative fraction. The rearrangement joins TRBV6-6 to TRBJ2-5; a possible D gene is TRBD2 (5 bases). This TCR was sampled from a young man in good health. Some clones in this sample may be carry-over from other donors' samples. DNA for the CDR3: TGTGCCAGCAGTTACCCACCGGATCTGGGAGCGACCCAGTACTTC. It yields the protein CASSYPPDLGATQYF.